What follows are 20 T cell receptor beta chains derived from one specimen sequenced in a study of CD8+CD57+ T cells in acquired aplastic anemia. CDR3 and TCR beta VDJ profiling relied on genomic DNA as the template. In TCRdb, the reads were re-called with MiXCR into one record per CDR3 protein. The data show 200,000 or so distinct CDR3 sequences, over 60% seen once. Sequenced material: sorted CD4+, CD8+, or CD8+CD57+ T cells (not recorded which) from PBMCs. These receptors were taken from a human donor with severe aplastic anemia or a healthy control (not recorded which).

The chain employs TRBV11-2 and TRBJ1-1, with D maybe TRBD1 (5 bases). Trimming shortened V by 0 bases and J by 10 bases, and 9 bases separated the two germline ends. CDR3 length equals 12 residues. CDR1 SGHAT and CDR2 FQNNGV come from the germline V gene. For the CDR3, the DNA is TGTGCCAGCAGCTTAGAAACGCAGGGAGCTTTCTTT. It is translated as CASSLETQGAFF.

V is TRBV7-2 and J is TRBJ2-5; 7 bases are shared with TRBD2. Trimming cost V 7 bases and J 5 bases; bases outside gene matches: 13. Germline V gene lookup returns CDR1 SGHTA and CDR2 FQGNSA. This CDR3 region has 15 residues. The CDR3 coding sequence is TGTGCCAGCAATCCCGGCGGGGGTATGGCGGAGACCCAGTACTTC. Protein product: CASNPGGGMAETQYF.

J is TRBJ2-3 and V is TRBV24-1; D not certain. The CDR3 totals 14 residues. Germline CDR1 and CDR2: KGHDR and SFDVKD. The V end was cut by 4 bases, the J end by 3 bases, with 10 bases between. Here the CDR3 reads CATSEQIGTDTQYF. Written as DNA, the CDR3 is TGTGCCACCAGTGAGCAAATTGGGACAGATACGCAGTATTTT.

The genes are TRBV20-1 and TRBJ1-1, with 8 bases identical to TRBD1. The CDR3 loop spans 13 amino acids. The V segment lost 0 bases and the J segment 8 bases; nucleotides outside the gene matches: 5. Germline-derived CDR1 and CDR2 are DFQATT and SNEGSKA (reference sequence). CDR3 in amino acids: CSARDPGGAEAFF. The DNA for the CDR3 is TGCAGTGCTAGAGATCCAGGGGGCGCGGAAGCTTTCTTT.

This chain joins TRBV10-3 and TRBJ2-7; D is undetermined. Germline loops: CDR1 ENHRY, CDR2 SYGVKD. CDR3 length: 12 residues. Trimming shortened V by 3 bases and J by 6 bases, and 9 bases separated the two germline ends. CDR3 in amino acids: CAISDARPEQYF. Here the CDR3 DNA reads TGTGCCATCAGTGACGCTAGACCCGAGCAGTACTTC.

Regarding this clonotype: Its ends do not fully match the called genes, so a read error is possible. The CDR3 coding sequence is TGCGCCAGCAGCCCTCAATCCGGGACAAGTAGAGGCGCTTTCTTT. Amino acids: CASSPQSGTSRGAFF. The rearrangement uses TRBV7-2 and TRBJ1-1; possible D gene TRBD1, 6 bases. The CDR3 is made up of 15 amino acids. Germline CDR1 is SGHTA and CDR2 is FQGNSA. Full variable domain (missing parts from reference TRBV7-2 and TRBJ1-1): GAGVSQSPSNKVTEKGKDVELRCDPISGHTALYWYRQSLGQGLEFLIYFQGNSAPDKSGLPSDRFSAERTGGSVSTLTIQRTQQEDSAVYLCASSPQSGTSRGAFFGQGTRLTVV.

The chain recombines TRBV7-9 with TRBJ2-1, with TRBD2 identical over 10 bases. Per the germline V gene, CDR1 is SEHNR and CDR2 is FQNEAQ (reference sequence). The CDR3 totals 18 residues. After removal of 5 bases from V and 4 bases from J, the junction contained 14 bases not matched to a gene. The CDR3 loop reads CASSPAASGGTGYNEQFF. CDR3 nucleotide sequence: TGTGCCAGCAGCCCGGCGGCTAGCGGGGGAACCGGATACAATGAGCAGTTCTTC.

V gene TRBV20-1 combines with J gene TRBJ1-2; D gene unclear. The CDR3 is made up of 16 amino acids. The V end was cut by 6 bases, the J end by 3 bases, with 23 bases between. CDR1 and CDR2 from the germline V gene are DFQATT and SNEGSKA (reference sequence). CDR3 loop: CSASSQVRGPYYGYTF. CDR3 DNA: TGCAGTGCCAGCAGCCAAGTGAGAGGGCCTTACTATGGCTACACCTTC.

This clonotype was seen ten or more times. The chain uses TRBV12-3 or TRBV12-4 and TRBJ2-7; D might be TRBD1 or TRBD2, each matching 5 bases. CDR3 size: 15 residues. Trimming removed 5 bases at V and 5 bases at J, with 19 bases between. Here the CDR3 reads CASSLPTGAKDEQYF. CDR3 DNA: TGTGCCAGCAGTCTCCCAACCGGGGCCAAGGACGAGCAGTACTTC.

This clonotype came up a few times. V gene TRBV20-1 combines with J gene TRBJ2-1, with a weak D call TRBD2 (6 bases). Germline V lookup: CDR1 DFQATT, CDR2 SNEGSKA (reference sequence). V was trimmed by 4 bases and J by 1 base, leaving 17 bases between them. The CDR3 contains 16 residues. The CDR3 loop is CSATPEGSGSYNEQFF. In DNA form, the CDR3 reads TGCAGTGCTACTCCTGAGGGTAGCGGTTCCTACAATGAGCAGTTCTTC.

The CDR3 reads CASSPGLAGGLYEQYF. CDR3 nucleotide sequence: TGTGCCAGCAGTCCAGGACTAGCGGGGGGGCTCTACGAGCAGTACTTC. The V gene is TRBV27, the J gene TRBJ2-7; TRBD2 aligns across 15 bases. CDR3 length: 16 amino acids. Trimming at V came to 5 bases and at J to 3 bases, leaving 5 bases not matched to a gene. Germline loops: CDR1 MNHEY, CDR2 SMNVEV (reference sequence).

This clonotype was seen a single time. The chain combines TRBV25-1 with TRBJ2-3; D possibly corresponds to TRBD2 (6 bases). Germline V gene sequence: CDR1 MGHDK, CDR2 SYGVNS. Trimming took off 3 bases at V and 0 bases at J, with 13 bases between the two ends. The CDR3 is 16 residues long. As DNA, the CDR3 is TGTGCCAGCAGTGATCCCCGGAGCGGGAGCACAGATACGCAGTATTTT. This translates into CASSDPRSGSTDTQYF.

V and J are TRBV29-1 and TRBJ2-2; D call uncertain. The germline V gene has CDR1 SQVTM and CDR2 ANQGSEA. Trimming took 1 base from V and 7 from J, leaving 4 bases between them. The CDR3 is 11 amino acids. The CDR3 here is CSVEGNGELFF. The CDR3 nucleotides read TGCAGCGTTGAAGGCAACGGGGAGCTGTTTTTT.

V gene TRBV5-4 combines with J gene TRBJ2-3, with D uncertain. The CDR3 sequence is 14 residues long. Between the trimmed V and J ends, which lost 0 bases and 1 base, there was a span of 6 bases. Per germline, CDR1 SGHNT and CDR2 YYREEE (reference sequence). The CDR3 bases are TGTGCCAGCAGCTTGGATGTGGGCACAGATACGCAGTATTTT. Its protein is CASSLDVGTDTQYF.

This clonotype was seen at least ten times. The chain combines TRBV7-7 with TRBJ1-1, with a tentative D call TRBD1 (5 bases). CDR3 length: 12 residues. V shed 5 bases and J shed 9 bases, with 13 bases lying between them. Looked up from germline, CDR1 is SSHAT and CDR2 is FNYEAQ (reference sequence). Here the CDR3 DNA reads TGTGCCAGCAGCGACGGGACGGGTAAAGCTTTCTTT. Encoded protein: CASSDGTGKAFF.

Many counts were recorded for this clonotype. The chain couples TRBV7-2 to TRBJ2-3; possibly TRBD2 for D (7 bases). V was cut by 1 base and J by 0 bases, with 11 bases left in between. The CDR3 runs to 16 residues. Germline V gene lookup returns CDR1 SGHTA and CDR2 FQGNSA. CDR3 sequence reads: CASSLVAGASTDTQYF. CDR3 nucleotides: TGTGCCAGCAGCTTAGTGGCGGGGGCTAGCACAGATACGCAGTATTTT.

The chain carries TRBV15 and TRBJ2-1, with TRBD1 identical over 8 bases. Trimming at V came to 0 bases and at J to 7 bases, leaving 14 bases not matched to a gene. This CDR3 comprises 18 residues. The germline V gene has CDR1 LNHNV and CDR2 YYDKDF (reference sequence). For the CDR3, the DNA is TGTGCCACCAGCAGAGATTTTATGGGACAGGACGTTGAGAATGAGCAGTTCTTC. Translated, it gives CATSRDFMGQDVENEQFF.

This clonotype was found once. The CDR3 loop is CASSPGQGLPLHF. CDR3 coding DNA: TGTGCCAGCAGCCCGGGACAGGGTCTCCCCCTCCACTTT. V usage is TRBV7-3 and J usage is TRBJ1-6; 9 bases align to TRBD1. J gave up 13 bases and V 5 bases, and 6 bases lay outside the gene matches. Germline V lookup: CDR1 SGHTA, CDR2 FQGTGA. The CDR3 covers 13 residues. Filled out from reference TRBV7-3 and TRBJ1-6, the complete variable domain reads GAGVSQTPSNKVTEKGKYVELRCDPISGHTALYWYRQSLGQGPEFLIYFQGTGAADDSGLPNDRFFAVRPEGSVSTLKIQRTERGDSAVYLCASSPGQGLPLHFGNGTRLTVT.

The chain uses TRBV5-6 and TRBJ1-2; the match to TRBD1 covers 7 bases. Germline assignment: CDR1 SGHDT and CDR2 YYEEEE. The length of the CDR3 is 13 residues. With 4 bases clipped from V and 9 bases from J, the junction kept 9 bases outside the gene matches. The CDR3 is CASSPGQRDSYTF. The DNA for the CDR3 is TGTGCCAGCAGCCCGGGACAGCGGGATAGCTACACCTTC.

The V and J genes are TRBV9 and TRBJ2-1; 9 bases fit TRBD2. The CDR3 runs to 16 residues. V dropped 0 bases and J dropped 0; count of bases not matched to a gene: 1. CDR1 and CDR2 (germline): SGDLS, YYNGEE. The CDR3 region is CASSVGTSDSYNEQFF. CDR3 nucleotide sequence: TGTGCCAGCAGCGTAGGGACTAGCGACTCCTACAATGAGCAGTTCTTC. The full variable domain, its missing parts supplied by reference TRBV9 and TRBJ2-1, is DSGVTQTPKHLITATGQRVTLRCSPRSGDLSVYWYQQSLDQGLQFLIQYYNGEERAKGNILERFSAQQFPDLHSELNLSSLELGDSALYFCASSVGTSDSYNEQFFGPGTRLTVL.